This paragraph reports one T cell receptor (beta chain). Its matching antigen is unknown. The CDR3 is 15 residues long. The V gene's germline CDR1 is MGHRA and CDR2 YSYEKL. With 4 bases removed from V and 5 bases from J, the gap between germline ends came to 14 bases. Both 60 Vbeta primers and 13 Jbeta primers went into the PCR. Method: immunoSEQ multiplex PCR; TCRdb's copy keeps in-frame clones and lacks some. This sample carries about 160,000 clones, over 70% of them seen once, and the ten largest clones take roughly 9.7%. The data belong to a study of cytomegalovirus exposure and HLA in healthy donors. Whole-study context: Early release data held approximately 81 million unique TCRs from HLA-typed donors.

Study findings and constraints: Researchers reported that a few CMV-associated chains were confirmed in vitro as CMV antigen-specific. Association with HLA alleles at 0.05 false discovery rate was found for 15,000 or so TCR beta sequences in a later analysis. In most subjects, TCR beta sequences reportedly gave accurate predictions of HLA-A and HLA-B alleles.

The chain joins TRBV4-1 to TRBJ1-4, with no clear D. The specimen was PBMCs. The source of this sequence is a man aged 18 to 30 in good health and CMV-seropositive. The CDR3 reads CASSPLSRRNEKLFF. In DNA, the CDR3 is TGCGCCAGCAGCCCCCTCTCCCGGAGGAATGAAAAACTGTTTTTT.